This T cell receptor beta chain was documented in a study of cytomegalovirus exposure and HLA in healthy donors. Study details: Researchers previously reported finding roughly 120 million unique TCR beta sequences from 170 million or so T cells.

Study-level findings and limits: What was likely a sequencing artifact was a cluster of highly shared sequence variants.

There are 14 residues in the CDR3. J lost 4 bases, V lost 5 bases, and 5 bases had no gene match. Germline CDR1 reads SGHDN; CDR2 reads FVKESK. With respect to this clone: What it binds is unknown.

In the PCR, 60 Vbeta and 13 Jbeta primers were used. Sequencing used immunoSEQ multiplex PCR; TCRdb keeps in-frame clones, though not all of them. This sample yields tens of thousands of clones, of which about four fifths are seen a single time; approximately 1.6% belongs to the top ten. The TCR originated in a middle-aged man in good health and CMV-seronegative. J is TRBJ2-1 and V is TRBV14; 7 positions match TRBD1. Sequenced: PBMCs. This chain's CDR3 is CASSADRYYNEQFF. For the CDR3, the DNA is TGTGCCAGCAGCGCGGACAGGTATTACAATGAGCAGTTCTTC.